Below, 28 T cell receptor beta chains from the same sample are listed, as sequenced in a study of T cell responses to AZD1222 COVID-19 vaccine (dated by TCRdb to the early 2020s). The time point label, read with the paper, signifies: about 28 days (+/-7) after the second vaccine dose. Library creation used the immunoSEQ multiplex PCR assay. In TCRdb, the immuneACCESS table is reduced to in-frame sequences with V and J assigned. These tables do not hold every clone; where another copy was compared, an unresolved V gene accounts for under half, and the others remain unexplained. Here the sample has 120,000 to 150,000 clones; just over 90% occur a single time. The ten largest clones represent about 1.9% of the sample. Sequenced here: peripheral blood, sampled 28 days after the second AZD1222 dose. These receptors were taken from an adult who received the AZD1222 COVID-19 vaccine.

The chain joins TRBV6-5 to TRBJ1-5, with 9 bases that match TRBD1. This CDR3 comprises 15 residues. Germline-derived CDR1 and CDR2 are MNHEY and SVGAGI. V gave up 2 bases and J gave up 5 bases; unmatched junction bases: 4. The CDR3 protein is CASSYKTGGDQPQHF. CDR3 bases: TGTGCCAGCAGTTACAAGACAGGGGGAGATCAGCCCCAGCATTTT.

The chain is built from TRBV15 and TRBJ1-2; unclear D gene. Germline loops: CDR1 LNHNV, CDR2 YYDKDF (reference sequence). CDR3 length: 15 amino acids. The V end was cut by 1 base, the J end by 8 bases, with 17 bases between. This chain's CDR3 is CATSRVSEFPPGYTF. The CDR3 DNA is TGTGCCACCAGCAGAGTTTCGGAATTCCCACCGGGCTACACCTTC. The full variable domain, rest sourced from reference TRBV15 and TRBJ1-2, is DAMVIQNPRYQVTQFGKPVTLSCSQTLNHNVMYWYQQKSSQAPKLLFHYYDKDFNNEADTPDNFQSRRPNTSFCFLDIRSPGLGDTAMYLCATSRVSEFPPGYTFGSGTRLTVV.

This chain connects TRBV6-5 to TRBJ1-1; TRBD1 aligns across 8 bases. Germline lookup yields CDR1 MNHEY and CDR2 SVGAGI. The length of the CDR3 is 15 residues. V shed 8 bases, J shed 2 bases, and the junction held 10 bases outside the gene matches. The CDR3 spells CASQHPGTGNTEAFF. The CDR3 bases are TGTGCCAGCCAACACCCCGGGACAGGAAACACTGAAGCTTTCTTT.

V gene TRBV5-4 combines with J gene TRBJ2-1, with D unresolved. V dropped 2 bases and J dropped 4 bases, with 13 bases sitting between them. This CDR3 contains 15 residues. Germline V gives CDR1 SGHNT, CDR2 YYREEE (reference sequence). The CDR3 spells CASSFGQAIYNEQFF. CDR3 nucleotide sequence: TGTGCCAGCAGCTTCGGTCAAGCAATTTACAATGAGCAGTTCTTC. Full variable domain (missing parts from reference TRBV5-4 and TRBJ2-1): ETGVTQSPTHLIKTRGQQVTLRCSSQSGHNTVSWYQQALGQGPQFIFQYYREEENGRGNFPPRFSGLQFPNYSSELNVNALELDDSALYLCASSFGQAIYNEQFFGPGTRLTVL.

The chain combines TRBV7-2 with TRBJ2-7, with 7 bases matching TRBD1. In germline, CDR1 is SGHTA, CDR2 FQGNSA. Unmatched junction bases numbered 7, after V lost 4 bases and J lost 4 bases. The CDR3 covers 14 residues. As DNA, the CDR3 is TGTGCCAGCAGCTCCGGGACAGTTAGATACGAGCAGTACTTC. This translates into CASSSGTVRYEQYF.

This clone was detected once. The rearrangement uses TRBV19 and TRBJ2-3; 12 bases align to TRBD2. CDR1 LNHDA and CDR2 SQIVND come from the germline V gene (reference sequence). The CDR3 totals 16 residues. After removal of 6 bases from V and 2 bases from J, the junction contained 6 bases not matched to a gene. The CDR3 is CASRQLAGGSTDTQYF. CDR3 coding DNA: TGTGCCAGTAGGCAACTAGCGGGGGGCTCCACAGATACGCAGTATTTT.

V and J are TRBV7-2 and TRBJ2-5; no clear D gene. Germline loops: CDR1 SGHTA, CDR2 FQGNSA. The CDR3 spans 16 residues. The V and J ends lost 5 bases and 0 bases respectively, with 16 bases between them. The CDR3 sequence: CASSRNDSPYQETQYF. The CDR3 nucleotides read TGTGCCAGCAGCAGAAACGACTCCCCGTACCAAGAGACCCAGTACTTC.

The chain employs TRBV11-2 and TRBJ2-5; 7 nucleotides align to TRBD2. This CDR3 is built from 14 residues. The germline CDR1 and CDR2 sequences are SGHAT and FQNNGV. J was trimmed by 4 bases and V by 4 bases; bases with no gene match: 6. CDR3 in DNA: TGTGCCAGCAGCTCCGTTACGGGAGGAGAGACCCAGTACTTC. Translating gives CASSSVTGGETQYF.

V usage is TRBV19 and J usage is TRBJ2-7; unclear D gene. The CDR3 has 15 residues. Trimming took off 1 base at V and 2 bases at J, with 12 bases between the two ends. The V gene's germline CDR1 is LNHDA and CDR2 SQIVND (reference sequence). The CDR3 DNA follows: TGTGCCAGTAGTATAGTACAGAGTGGGGCCTACGAGCAGTACTTC. This codes for CASSIVQSGAYEQYF.

The rearrangement uses TRBV19 and TRBJ2-1; TRBD1 matches 8 bases. The CDR3 runs 15 residues. Germline V gene lookup returns CDR1 LNHDA and CDR2 SQIVND (reference sequence). Unmatched junction bases numbered 7, after V lost 3 bases and J lost 6 bases. CDR3 coding DNA: TGTGCCAGTAGTATGCGGACAGGGATTTTCAATGAGCAGTTCTTC. Its translation: CASSMRTGIFNEQFF.

This chain connects TRBV6-5 to TRBJ1-1; D is unresolved. Germline-derived CDR1 and CDR2 are MNHEY and SVGAGI. This CDR3 spans 13 amino acids. V dropped 2 bases and J dropped 7 bases, with 11 bases sitting between them. The CDR3 loop is CASSYNRGVEAFF. The CDR3 coding sequence is TGTGCCAGCAGTTACAATCGAGGAGTTGAAGCTTTCTTT.

The V gene is TRBV21-1, the J gene TRBJ1-6. TRBV21-1 corresponds to a pseudogene. This CDR3 spans 11 amino acids. The CDR3 here is CASTRDRRLHF. CDR3 in DNA: TGTGCCAGCACCCGGGACCGACGCCTCCACTTT.

This clone was picked up a small number of times. V and J are TRBV19 and TRBJ1-1; a possible D gene is TRBD1 (6 bases). Germline assignment: CDR1 LNHDA and CDR2 SQIVND (reference sequence). The V end lost 5 bases, the J end lost 0 bases, and 13 bases lay between the germline ends. The CDR3 is 15 amino acids. The DNA of the CDR3 is TGTGCCAGTAGTCCCCGGACAGCCATGAACACTGAAGCTTTCTTT. The encoded protein is CASSPRTAMNTEAFF.

V is TRBV5-1 and J is TRBJ1-3; no reliable D call. V lost 0 bases and J 2 bases, leaving 6 bases between the germline ends. The CDR3 is 14 residues long. Germline CDR1 and CDR2: SGHRS and YFSETQ. The CDR3 bases are TGCGCCAGCAGCTTGGAAGCGGCTGGAAACACCATATATTTT. It encodes CASSLEAAGNTIYF.

This clone was picked up a small number of times. The chain is built from TRBV3-1 (or the pseudogene TRBV3-2) and TRBJ2-2; D not certain. Germline assignment: CDR1 LGHDT and CDR2 YNNKEL (reference sequence). V gave up 5 bases and J gave up 5 bases, with 9 bases separating them. The CDR3 covers 13 residues. In DNA form, the CDR3 reads TGTGCCAGCAGCGACCAAGGGACCGGGGAGCTGTTTTTT. Encoded protein: CASSDQGTGELFF.

In DNA, the CDR3 is TGTGCCAGCAGTTACTCGACCAACAGGGTGACCTACGAGCAGTACTTC. Translation: CASSYSTNRVTYEQYF. V is TRBV6-2 or TRBV6-3 and J is TRBJ2-7, with a tentative D call TRBD1 (6 bases). The CDR3 has 16 residues. Trimming took 0 bases from V and 2 from J, leaving 14 bases between them. Germline assignment: CDR1 MNHEY and CDR2 SVGEGT.

This clone showed up just a few times. V usage is TRBV14 and J usage is TRBJ2-3; the D is unclear. V lost 1 base and J 6 bases, leaving 8 bases between the germline ends. The CDR3 is 13 residues long. The germline gives CDR1 SGHDN, CDR2 FVKESK. The DNA for the CDR3 is TGTGCCAGCAGCCAAGGTGCCAGGGATACGCAGTATTTT. It yields the protein CASSQGARDTQYF.

J is TRBJ1-2 and V is TRBV28, with D perhaps matching TRBD1 (5 bases). Trimming pared 3 bases from V and 4 bases from J, leaving 12 bases between. The V gene's germline CDR1 is MDHEN and CDR2 SYDVKM. This CDR3 region has 14 residues. CDR3 bases: TGTGCCAGCAGTTTGGTGGGGCCCCTCTATGGCTACACCTTC. Its protein product is CASSLVGPLYGYTF.

The genes are TRBV5-5 and TRBJ2-3, with a weak D call TRBD1 (5 bases). Germline values: CDR1 SGHKS, CDR2 YYEKEE (reference sequence). This CDR3 region has 14 residues. V was pared by 4 bases and J by 1 base, with 10 bases between. This CDR3 is CASSAGHRTDTQYF. CDR3 in DNA: TGTGCCAGCAGCGCCGGACACCGCACAGATACGCAGTATTTT.

V usage is TRBV4-2 and J usage is TRBJ2-1; possibly TRBD1 for D (5 bases). Per germline, CDR1 LGHNA and CDR2 YNFKEQ. Trimming pared 0 bases from V and 8 bases from J, leaving 11 bases between. The CDR3 runs 14 residues. The DNA of the CDR3 is TGTGCCAGCAGCCAAGATCTGGGGCTAGATGAGCAGTTCTTC. The encoded protein is CASSQDLGLDEQFF.

This clone was recorded a few times. This rearrangement joins TRBV19 to TRBJ2-3; unclear D gene. The CDR3 is 19 residues long. V was shortened by 7 bases and J by 0 bases, with 26 bases between the two germline ends. The V gene's germline CDR1 is LNHDA and CDR2 SQIVND (reference sequence). CDR3 bases: TGTGCCAGTACCCCAACCGAGGCGCCCTTCCCCCTTAGCACAGATACGCAGTATTTT. Translated: CASTPTEAPFPLSTDTQYF.

This clone has just one count. The V and J genes are TRBV19 and TRBJ1-4; 8 bases agree with TRBD1. From germline, CDR1 is LNHDA and CDR2 SQIVND (reference sequence). Trimming cost V 4 bases and J 3 bases; bases outside gene matches: 13. The CDR3 loop spans 18 amino acids. DNA for the CDR3: TGTGCCAGTAGTAGCACGACAGGGGATGGTTTGGCTAATGAAAAACTGTTTTTT. This translates into CASSSTTGDGLANEKLFF.

This clone was seen just once. The genes are TRBV5-6 and TRBJ1-2; D is possibly TRBD1 (5 bases). V was clipped by 5 bases and J by 0 bases, with 14 bases between them. The CDR3 is made up of 15 amino acids. Germline V lookup: CDR1 SGHDT, CDR2 YYEEEE. DNA for the CDR3: TGTGCCAGCAGACCTAGTCCGGGGGCTAACTATGGCTACACCTTC. Its protein is CASRPSPGANYGYTF.

The genes are TRBV11-2 and TRBJ2-1, with TRBD1 identical over 7 bases. The CDR3 has 15 residues. Germline-derived CDR1 and CDR2 are SGHAT and FQNNGV. Losses at the gene ends were 6 bases for V and 3 bases for J; bases not matched to a gene: 8. The CDR3 nucleotides read TGTGCCAGCAGGGTCCGACAGGGATTCTACAATGAGCAGTTCTTC. Encoded protein: CASRVRQGFYNEQFF.

V is TRBV27 and J is TRBJ2-7; a possible D gene is TRBD1 (5 bases). The CDR3 contains 16 residues. Trimming took 0 bases from V and 1 from J, leaving 13 bases between them. Looked up from germline, CDR1 is MNHEY and CDR2 is SMNVEV (reference sequence). CDR3 in amino acids: CASSLSGALLSYEQYF. CDR3 DNA: TGTGCCAGCAGTTTATCAGGGGCCCTGCTTTCCTACGAGCAGTACTTC.

V and J are TRBV6-4 and TRBJ1-5; D not resolved. Germline loops: CDR1 MRHNA, CDR2 SNTAGT. Trimming took off 2 bases at V and 0 bases at J, with 8 bases between the two ends. The CDR3 totals 15 residues. In nucleotides, the CDR3 is TGTGCCAGCAGTGACGGCGAATATAGCAATCAGCCCCAGCATTTT. Its translation is CASSDGEYSNQPQHF.

This clone came up a few times. The rearrangement joins TRBV27 to TRBJ2-7; possibly TRBD2 for D (6 bases). V was shortened by 2 bases and J by 2 bases, with 10 bases between the two germline ends. Germline-derived CDR1 and CDR2 are MNHEY and SMNVEV (reference sequence). This CDR3 is built from 14 residues. CDR3: CASSLNGLPYEQYF. The CDR3, as DNA: TGTGCCAGCAGTTTAAATGGACTACCCTACGAGCAGTACTTC.

The chain recombines TRBV11-3 with TRBJ2-7; the D is unclear. The CDR3 runs to 14 residues. The V gene's germline CDR1 is SGHNT and CDR2 YENEEA. The ends were cut back, 2 bases at V and 2 bases at J, with 10 bases in the middle. The CDR3 reads CASSLSSTPYEQYF. DNA of the CDR3: TGTGCCAGCAGCTTATCGTCCACCCCCTACGAGCAGTACTTC.